This entry lists 6 T cell receptor beta chains sequenced from one sample in a study of blood T cell repertoires in COVID-19. Clones were read by immunoSEQ multiplex PCR, and TCRdb kept only the in-frame ones, dropping some. The sample lists about 190,000 clones; roughly 81% were seen once. Material: peripheral blood. These receptor sequences come from a woman of 80 years or more with COVID-19, enrolled during active disease.

To note about this clone: The germline gene is not matched at one end of the junction; a read error may be the cause. The chain is built from TRBV19 and TRBJ1-2; perhaps TRBD1 as D (6 bases). The CDR3 covers 12 residues. In germline, CDR1 is LNHDA, CDR2 SQIVND (reference sequence). The CDR3 DNA is TGTGCCAGCGGAACCCGGGACACCCGGCTTTCGTGG. Protein: CASGTRDTRLSW.

The chain is built from TRBV5-1 and TRBJ1-3, with 8 bases fitting TRBD1. Germline values: CDR1 SGHRS, CDR2 YFSETQ. The CDR3 consists of 15 residues. Trimming took 7 bases from V and 0 from J; bases not matched to a gene: 6. The CDR3: CASSPTGDSGNTIYF. CDR3 bases: TGCGCCAGCTCCCCGACAGGGGACTCTGGAAACACCATATATTTT.

This clone showed up just a few times. The chain joins TRBV5-1 to TRBJ1-2; 8 bases match TRBD1. Per the germline V gene, CDR1 is SGHRS and CDR2 is YFSETQ. The CDR3 consists of 14 residues. Germline trimming cut 4 bases from V and 2 bases from J; bases unmatched to any gene: 4. The CDR3 reads CASSAGQVNYGYTF. DNA of the CDR3: TGCGCCAGCAGCGCGGGACAGGTCAACTATGGCTACACCTTC. Complete variable domain (other parts from reference TRBV5-1 and TRBJ1-2): KAGVTQTPRYLIKTRGQQVTLSCSPISGHRSVSWYQQTPGQGLQFLFEYFSETQRNKGNFPGRFSGRQFSNSRSEMNVSTLELGDSALYLCASSAGQVNYGYTFGSGTRLTVV.

This rearrangement joins TRBV10-3 to TRBJ1-2, with unresolved D. The germline V gene encodes CDR1 ENHRY and CDR2 SYGVKD. The V end was cut by 0 bases, the J end by 2 bases, with 13 bases between. This CDR3 is 16 amino acids long. CDR3 coding DNA: TGTGCCATCAGTGAGTCGAGGCGGGAAATAAACTATGGCTACACCTTC. Its translation: CAISESRREINYGYTF.

This clone was seen only once. This chain links TRBV5-1 with TRBJ2-7; no clear D. Trimming shortened V by 0 bases and J by 9 bases, and 13 bases separated the two germline ends. The CDR3 runs 13 residues. Germline V CDR1 and CDR2: SGHRS, YFSETQ. CDR3 amino acids: CASSLGMSSVQYF. As DNA, the CDR3 is TGCGCCAGCAGCTTGGGTATGTCTAGTGTGCAGTACTTC.

The chain carries TRBV11-2 and TRBJ2-1; perhaps TRBD2 as D (6 bases). Germline assignment: CDR1 SGHAT and CDR2 FQNNGV. The CDR3 covers 17 residues. The V and J ends lost 0 bases and 3 bases respectively, with 15 bases between them. The CDR3 here is CASSLEVAANIYNEQFF. The CDR3 bases are TGTGCCAGCAGCTTAGAGGTAGCGGCAAACATCTACAATGAGCAGTTCTTC.